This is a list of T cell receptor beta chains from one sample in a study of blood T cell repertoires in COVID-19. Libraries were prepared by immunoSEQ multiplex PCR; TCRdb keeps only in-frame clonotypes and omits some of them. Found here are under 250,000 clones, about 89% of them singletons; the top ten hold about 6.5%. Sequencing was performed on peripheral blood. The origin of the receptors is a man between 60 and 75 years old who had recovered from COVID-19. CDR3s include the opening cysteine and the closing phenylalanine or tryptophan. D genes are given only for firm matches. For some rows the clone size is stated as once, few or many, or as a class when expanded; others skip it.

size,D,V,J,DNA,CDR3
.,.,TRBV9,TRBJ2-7,TGTGCCAGCAGCGTAGGGGGGCTTGCCTACGAGCAGTACTTC,CASSVGGLAYEQYF
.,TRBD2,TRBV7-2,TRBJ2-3,TGTGCCAGCAGCGCCGGCGGGACTAGCGGGATTACGCAGTATTTT,CASSAGGTSGITQYF
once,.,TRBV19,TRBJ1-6,TGTGCCAGTAGTACCCTCGCAGCCCGGAGTACCGGTTCACCCCTCCACTTT,CASSTLAARSTGSPLHF
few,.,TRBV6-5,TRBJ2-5,TGTGCCAGCATCGCGGGCATCCTAGAGGCGAGGTCCCAGTACTTC,CASIAGILEARSQYF
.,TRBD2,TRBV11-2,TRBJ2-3,TGTGCCAGCAGCTTTTCCGGGGGGGCCAGGGATACGCAGTATTTT,CASSFSGGARDTQYF
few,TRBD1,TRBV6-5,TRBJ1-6,TGTGCCAGCAGTTCGAAGAGCGACAGGGGTAATTCACCCCTCCACTTT,CASSSKSDRGNSPLHF
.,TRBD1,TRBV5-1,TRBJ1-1,TGCGCCAGCAGACCCTCCCTGACAGGGGGCGCGAACACTGAAGCTTTCTTT,CASRPSLTGGANTEAFF
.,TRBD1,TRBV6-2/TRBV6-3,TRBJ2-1,TGTGCCAGCAGTTTCAGGACAGGGGATGTAACGAGGAATGAGCAGTTCTTC,CASSFRTGDVTRNEQFF
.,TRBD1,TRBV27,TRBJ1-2,TGTGCCAGCAGTTTGGGACAGGGCTCAGCTAACTATGGCTACACCTTC,CASSLGQGSANYGYTF
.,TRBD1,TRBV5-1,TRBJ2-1,TGCGCCAGCAGCTTGGTCGGGACAGGGGGGTTCTACAATGAGCAGTTCTTC,CASSLVGTGGFYNEQFF
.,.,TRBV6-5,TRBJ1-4,TGTGCCACCGGGACAACAACTAATGAAAAACTGTTTTTT,CATGTTTNEKLFF
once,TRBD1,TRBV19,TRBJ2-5,TGTGCCAGTAGTAGACGGACAGGGACCCTCGAGACCCAGTACTTC,CASSRRTGTLETQYF
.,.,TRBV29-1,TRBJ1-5,TGCAGCTGCGGGGGGGGAGGCAATCAGCCCCAGCATTTT,CSCGGGGNQPQHF
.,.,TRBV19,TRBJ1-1,TGTGCCAGTAGTATTGACAGAGACTTCGAAGCTTTCTTT,CASSIDRDFEAFF
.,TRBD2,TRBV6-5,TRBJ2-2,TGTGCCAGCAGTTACTCACTAGCGGTTGGGGCCGGGGAGCTGTTTTTT,CASSYSLAVGAGELFF
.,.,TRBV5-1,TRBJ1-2,TGCGCCAGCAGCTTGGCCCCGGGGGATGGCTACACCTTC,CASSLAPGDGYTF
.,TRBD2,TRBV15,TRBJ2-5,TGTGCCACCAGCAGAGCGCTAGCGGGAGGGCCTGAGACCCAGTACTTC,CATSRALAGGPETQYF
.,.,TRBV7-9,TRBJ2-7,TGTGCCAGCAGCAGAAGCAGCGGGACACCCACCTACGAGCAGTACTTC,CASSRSSGTPTYEQYF
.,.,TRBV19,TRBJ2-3,TGTGCCAGTAGTATAGTGGGGCATTCGGCAGATACGCAGTATTTT,CASSIVGHSADTQYF
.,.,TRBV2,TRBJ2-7,TGTGCCAGCAGTGATAAACTAGGAGACTACGAGCAGTACTTC,CASSDKLGDYEQYF
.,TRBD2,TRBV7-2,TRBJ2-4,TGTGCCAGCAGCAGCGGACTAGCGGGGGCCCAAGGGGCCAAAAACATTCAGTACTTC,CASSSGLAGAQGAKNIQYF
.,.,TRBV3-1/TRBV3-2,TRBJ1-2,TGTGCCAGCAGCCGCGGACGGGAAGGCTATGGCTACACCTTC,CASSRGREGYGYTF
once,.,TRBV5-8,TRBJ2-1,TGTGCCAGCAGCTTGGGCCCCAGCTCCTACAATGAGCAGTTCTTC,CASSLGPSSYNEQFF
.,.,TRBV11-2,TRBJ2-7,TGTGCCAGCAGCTCCTCGGGGGAATCAACCTACGAGCAGTACTTC,CASSSSGESTYEQYF
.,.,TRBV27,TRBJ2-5,TGTGCCAGCAGCCCCAGGGGTGGGGAGACCCAGTACTTC,CASSPRGGETQYF
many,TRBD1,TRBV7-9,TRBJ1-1,TGTGCCAGCAGCCCCAGGCAGGGGGCTGAAGCTTTCTTT,CASSPRQGAEAFF
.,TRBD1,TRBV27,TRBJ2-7,TGTGCCAGCAGTTTAGCCCAGGCAGGGGGCCTCTACGAGCAGTACTTC,CASSLAQAGGLYEQYF
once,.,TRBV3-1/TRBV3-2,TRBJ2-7,TGTGCCAGCAGCCGGGAGTCAGCGCCATTACCCTACGAGCAGTACTTC,CASSRESAPLPYEQYF
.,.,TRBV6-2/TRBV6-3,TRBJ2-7,TGTGCCAGCAGTTACTCGAGTTACGAGCAGTACTTC,CASSYSSYEQYF
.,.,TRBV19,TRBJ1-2,TGTGCCAGTTATGGGAGGATGGTTGGGTATGGCTACACCTTC,CASYGRMVGYGYTF
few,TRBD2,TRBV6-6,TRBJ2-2,TGTGCCAGCACCGGGGGAGGGCGGGACACCGGGGAGCTGTTTTTT,CASTGGGRDTGELFF
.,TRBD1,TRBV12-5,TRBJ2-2,TGTGCTAGTGGTTTGGGACAGGGGGCGAACACCGGGGAGCTGTTTTTT,CASGLGQGANTGELFF
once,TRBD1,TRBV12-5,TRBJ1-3,TGTGCTAGTCGCCCGACAGGGGCTGGAAACACCATATATTTT,CASRPTGAGNTIYF
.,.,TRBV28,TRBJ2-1,TGTGCCAGCAGTTTAGGGACTGGCTACAATGAGCAGTTCTTC,CASSLGTGYNEQFF
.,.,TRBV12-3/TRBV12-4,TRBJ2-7,TGTGCCAGCAGCTTACAGGGTTTGGAGCAGTACTTC,CASSLQGLEQYF
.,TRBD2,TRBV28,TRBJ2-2,TGTGCCAGCAGTTCCCGGGAGGGAATCGGGGAGCTGTTTTTT,CASSSREGIGELFF
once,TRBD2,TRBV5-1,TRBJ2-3,TGCGCCAGCGCGCTAGCGGGAGGCTGGGGAGATACGCAGTATTTT,CASALAGGWGDTQYF
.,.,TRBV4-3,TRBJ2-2,TGCGCCAGCAGCCAACCCAAGTCTCTAGGAGCCGGGGAGCTGTTTTTT,CASSQPKSLGAGELFF
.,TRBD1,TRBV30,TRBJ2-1,TGTGCCTGGAGTCATCAAGGGGACAGGGGGCTCGGTGAGCAGTTCTTC,CAWSHQGDRGLGEQFF
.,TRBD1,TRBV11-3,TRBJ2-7,TGTGCCAGCAGCAGGACAGGGGCGTATGAGCAGTACTTC,CASSRTGAYEQYF
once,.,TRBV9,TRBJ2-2,TGTGCCAGCAGCCCTCACAGGGGGGGGACGGCCACCGGGGAGCTGTTTTTT,CASSPHRGGTATGELFF